This is a list of T cell receptor beta chains from one sample in a study of blood T cell repertoires in COVID-19. Assay used: immunoSEQ multiplex PCR; TCRdb lists only in-frame clones, some missing. The sample gives fewer than 200,000 clones, roughly 87% of which show up once; roughly 1.2% is in the top ten. The sequencing input was PBMCs or T cells enriched from blood (not recorded which). The receptor source for this set is a human donor with acute COVID-19. The donor label of this sample is uncertain. CDR3s include the opening cysteine and the closing phenylalanine or tryptophan.

j_gene | v_gene | CDR3aa
TRBJ2-7 | TRBV4-3 | CASSQGEGRYEQYF
TRBJ2-3 | TRBV18 | CASSPPLPGLAKSTDTQYF
TRBJ1-2 | TRBV4-1 | CASSQDNRVSHGYTF
TRBJ2-5 | TRBV27 | CASSLKPGLAGPETQYF
TRBJ2-7 | TRBV19 | CASSNRTGRSYEQYF
TRBJ2-7 | TRBV13 | CASRRWGDPYEQYF
TRBJ1-2 | TRBV10-3 | CAISESERGKYGYTF
TRBJ1-1 | TRBV27 | CASSFRADTEAFF
TRBJ2-2 | TRBV30 | CAWRGDTGELFF
TRBJ1-1 | TRBV3-1/TRBV3-2 | CASSRTQGLGTEAFF
TRBJ2-7 | TRBV5-1 | CASRPGTGAYEQYF
TRBJ2-6 | TRBV5-6 | CASSLDRSGTNVLTF
TRBJ2-1 | TRBV2 | CASTGTSVASYNEQFF
TRBJ2-1 | TRBV11-3 | CASSLGGLAGNEQFF
TRBJ2-3 | TRBV25-1 | CASSEYGQGEVDTQYF